Below, 30 T cell receptor beta chains from the same sample are listed, as sequenced in a study of blood T cell repertoires in COVID-19. The method was immunoSEQ multiplex PCR; TCRdb's version includes in-frame clones alone and lacks a portion of them. The table lists about 320,000 clones, 65% to 90% of them singletons. The specimen was peripheral blood. The receptors shown here come from a human donor in a cohort sampled during active COVID-19.

V gene TRBV5-4 combines with J gene TRBJ1-2; D remains ambiguous. Germline loops: CDR1 SGHNT, CDR2 YYREEE (reference sequence). V was pared by 1 base and J by 0 bases, with 4 bases between. The CDR3 consists of 13 residues. The CDR3 DNA reads TGTGCCAGCAGCTTGACAGCTAACTATGGCTACACCTTC. Translation gives CASSLTANYGYTF.

This sequence joins TRBV2 and TRBJ1-6; D remains unclear. CDR1 and CDR2 from the germline V gene are SNHLY and FYNNEI. The ends were cut back, 4 bases at V and 7 bases at J, with 8 bases in the middle. The CDR3 runs 13 residues. CDR3 in DNA: TGTGCCAGCAGTGGACGGGAAAATTCACCCCTCCACTTT. It is translated as CASSGRENSPLHF.

This CDR3 is CASSFGGQVTNVLTF. As DNA, the CDR3 is TGCGCCAGCAGCTTTGGGGGACAGGTTACCAACGTCCTGACTTTC. This chain uses TRBV5-1 with TRBJ2-6; 8 bases are a match to TRBD1. J was trimmed by 8 bases and V by 2 bases; bases with no gene match: 6. This CDR3 has 15 residues. Germline CDR1 is SGHRS and CDR2 is YFSETQ.

This sequence joins TRBV7-9 and TRBJ1-1; D perhaps matches TRBD1 (5 bases). The V gene's germline CDR1 is SEHNR and CDR2 FQNEAQ (reference sequence). The CDR3 is made up of 13 amino acids. V dropped 0 bases and J dropped 6 bases, with 8 bases sitting between them. The CDR3, as DNA: TGTGCCAGCAGCTTAGCTAAGGGGTCTGAAGCTTTCTTT. This gives the protein CASSLAKGSEAFF.

CDR3: CASSLVEDDTEAFF. The CDR3 coding sequence is TGTGCCAGCAGCTTAGTGGAGGATGACACTGAAGCTTTCTTT. This chain joins TRBV7-9 and TRBJ1-1; D gene unclear. Germline V CDR1 and CDR2: SEHNR, FQNEAQ (reference sequence). V gave up 1 base and J gave up 3 bases, with 9 bases separating them. This CDR3 spans 14 amino acids.

The count of this clone is one. V gene TRBV6-5 combines with J gene TRBJ2-7; D is perhaps TRBD1 (6 bases). CDR1 MNHEY and CDR2 SVGAGI come from the germline V gene. The CDR3 length is 15 residues. Trimming took 5 bases from V and 6 from J, leaving 20 bases between them. For the CDR3, the DNA is TGTGCCAGCAGTCAGGGGCGTGTCGGGGTTAGCGAGCAGTACTTC. Protein sequence: CASSQGRVGVSEQYF.

This clone was seen a few times. The chain carries TRBV12-3 or TRBV12-4 and TRBJ1-2; D gene ambiguous. The V end lost 3 bases, the J end lost 8 bases, and 13 bases lay between the germline ends. The CDR3 extends over 13 amino acids. CDR3 sequence (DNA): TGTGCCAGCAGTTTTTCCGGAGGATGGGGCTACACCTTC. This codes for CASSFSGGWGYTF.

This chain links TRBV30 with TRBJ1-6, with D hard to call. Germline loops: CDR1 GTSNPN, CDR2 SVGIG (reference sequence). This CDR3 contains 13 residues. V was trimmed by 0 bases and J by 9 bases, leaving 9 bases between them. The CDR3 here is CAWSVLSSSPLHF. CDR3 coding DNA: TGTGCCTGGAGTGTTCTTTCTTCTTCACCCCTCCACTTT.

V is TRBV6-2 or TRBV6-3 and J is TRBJ1-2; 10 positions agree with TRBD1. The CDR3 extends over 14 amino acids. Looked up from germline, CDR1 is MNHEY and CDR2 is SVGEGT. V was clipped by 2 bases and J by 7 bases; unmatched bases: 4. The CDR3 DNA reads TGTGCCAGCAGTTACACGACAGGGGGCTCTGGCTACACCTTC. It codes for CASSYTTGGSGYTF.

V is TRBV3-1 (or the pseudogene TRBV3-2) and J is TRBJ2-7; 7 nucleotides match TRBD1. The germline CDR1 and CDR2 sequences are LGHDT and YNNKEL (reference sequence). After removal of 3 bases from V and 7 bases from J, the junction contained 6 bases not matched to a gene. CDR3 length: 13 residues. DNA of the CDR3: TGTGCCAGCAGCCACGTGGACAGGAGGGAGCAGTACTTC. Amino acids: CASSHVDRREQYF.

This clone was seen only once. The V call is TRBV2, the J call TRBJ1-5, with D perhaps TRBD1 (6 bases). Looked up from germline, CDR1 is SNHLY and CDR2 is FYNNEI. This CDR3 is 17 amino acids long. The ends were cut back, 2 bases at V and 2 bases at J, with 16 bases in the middle. CDR3 protein: CASSETGQFLGNQPQHF. The CDR3, as DNA: TGTGCCAGCAGTGAAACAGGACAGTTTTTGGGCAATCAGCCCCAGCATTTT.

The rearrangement joins TRBV12-5 to TRBJ2-7; 8 bases agree with TRBD1. V shed 2 bases and J 2 bases; nucleotides not matched to a gene: 11. Germline V gene lookup returns CDR1 LGHNT and CDR2 FRNRAP. The CDR3 loop spans 17 amino acids. The DNA for the CDR3 is TGTGCTAGTGGTTTGCGGATAACCGGGACAGGCCCCTACGAGCAGTACTTC. Translation gives CASGLRITGTGPYEQYF.

V gene TRBV2 combines with J gene TRBJ2-1; D might be TRBD2 (5 bases). The V end was cut by 4 bases, the J end by 15 bases, with 13 bases between. CDR1 SNHLY and CDR2 FYNNEI come from the germline V gene. The CDR3 has 11 amino acids. The CDR3, as DNA: TGTGCCAGCAGTGTCCAGCGGCGGGCGTTCTTC. It specifies CASSVQRRAFF.

The genes are TRBV6-5 and TRBJ1-5; D is uncertain. V was shortened by 0 bases and J by 7 bases, with 7 bases between the two germline ends. This CDR3 contains 13 residues. CDR1 and CDR2 (germline): MNHEY, SVGAGI. As DNA, the CDR3 is TGTGCCAGCAGTTACTCGTTGGAGCAGCCCCAGCATTTT. Protein product: CASSYSLEQPQHF.

This chain connects TRBV19 to TRBJ2-1, with D unresolved. Germline CDR1 reads LNHDA; CDR2 reads SQIVND (reference sequence). The CDR3 is made up of 15 amino acids. Between the trimmed V and J ends, which lost 7 bases and 0 bases, there was a span of 13 bases. The CDR3: CASKRLLSSYNEQFF. DNA of the CDR3: TGTGCCAGTAAAAGACTCCTGAGCTCCTACAATGAGCAGTTCTTC.

This chain uses TRBV6-1 with TRBJ1-5; TRBD1 might be the D (6 bases). V shed 2 bases and J shed 0 bases, with 11 bases lying between them. The germline CDR1 and CDR2 sequences are MNHNS and SASEGT. The CDR3 is made up of 16 amino acids. The CDR3 region is CASSEWGHNSNQPQHF. The CDR3 DNA reads as TGTGCCAGCAGTGAATGGGGACACAATAGCAATCAGCCCCAGCATTTT.

This rearrangement joins TRBV14 to TRBJ2-1; no firm D call. V shed 1 base and J shed 3 bases, with 10 bases lying between them. The CDR3 loop spans 15 amino acids. CDR1 and CDR2 (germline): SGHDN, FVKESK. CDR3 residues: CASSQVLVHYNEQFF. The CDR3 DNA reads TGTGCCAGCAGCCAAGTTCTAGTACACTACAATGAGCAGTTCTTC.

The rearrangement joins TRBV9 to TRBJ2-7; D unclear. Per the germline V gene, CDR1 is SGDLS and CDR2 is YYNGEE. The CDR3 has 15 amino acids. Trimming cost V 1 base and J 2 bases, with 13 bases left between them. This chain's CDR3 is CASSVSAAYPYEQYF. As DNA, the CDR3 is TGTGCCAGCAGCGTATCGGCGGCTTATCCCTACGAGCAGTACTTC.

This clone turned up a few times. This rearrangement joins TRBV7-9 to TRBJ2-2; TRBD1 aligns across 8 bases. Germline assignment: CDR1 SEHNR and CDR2 FQNEAQ (reference sequence). This CDR3 contains 16 residues. Trimming at V came to 5 bases and at J to 5 bases, leaving 10 bases not matched to a gene. Here the CDR3 DNA reads TGTGCCAGCAGCGACAGACAGGGGTGGTCTACCGGGGAGCTGTTTTTT. This encodes CASSDRQGWSTGELFF.

V usage is TRBV27 and J usage is TRBJ1-1, with D uncertain. CDR1 and CDR2 from the germline V gene are MNHEY and SMNVEV (reference sequence). The CDR3 consists of 14 residues. Trimming took off 6 bases at V and 1 base at J, with 12 bases between the two ends. The CDR3 loop reads CASSTLGQNTEAFF. The CDR3 DNA reads as TGTGCCAGCAGCACCCTTGGGCAGAACACTGAAGCTTTCTTT.

The chain joins TRBV2 to TRBJ2-7; the D gene is possibly TRBD1 (6 bases). Germline V lookup: CDR1 SNHLY, CDR2 FYNNEI. The CDR3 length is 15 residues. The germline V and J ends were trimmed by 5 bases and 4 bases, with 18 bases remaining between them. For the CDR3, the DNA is TGTGCCAGCAGTTTACGACAGGAACATTGGTACGAGCAGTACTTC. Translation: CASSLRQEHWYEQYF.

The V gene is TRBV23-1, the J gene TRBJ2-3; TRBD1 aligns across 9 bases. TRBV23-1 belongs to the ORF category, with a function that is uncertain. The V segment lost 9 bases and the J segment 2 bases; nucleotides outside the gene matches: 3. The CDR3 totals 13 residues. The CDR3 DNA is TGCGCCAGGAGGACAGGGGACACAGATACGCAGTATTTT. Its protein product is CARRTGDTDTQYF.

The V gene is TRBV7-3, the J gene TRBJ1-1; possible D gene TRBD1, 5 bases. This CDR3 is 13 amino acids long. Trimming pared 2 bases from V and 2 bases from J, leaving 6 bases between. Germline assignment: CDR1 SGHTA and CDR2 FQGTGA. The CDR3 reads CASSLDSNTEAFF. The CDR3 coding sequence is TGTGCCAGCAGCTTAGACAGCAACACTGAAGCTTTCTTT.

For the CDR3, the DNA is TGTGCCAGTAGTATAGAGGAGGGAACTGAAGCTTTCTTT. This encodes CASSIEEGTEAFF. The chain links TRBV19 to TRBJ1-1, with D uncertain. The CDR3 is 13 amino acids. With 0 bases removed from V and 5 bases from J, the gap between germline ends came to 7 bases. Germline V gene data show CDR1 as LNHDA and CDR2 as SQIVND (reference sequence).

This chain joins TRBV5-4 and TRBJ2-7; TRBD2 is a possible D gene (6 bases). Germline-derived CDR1 and CDR2 are SGHNT and YYREEE (reference sequence). CDR3 length: 12 amino acids. Between the trimmed V and J ends, which lost 6 bases and 7 bases, there was a span of 14 bases. The CDR3 region is CASTLRGGEQYF. The CDR3 DNA reads TGTGCCAGCACCCTGCGGGGCGGGGAGCAGTACTTC.

This rearrangement joins TRBV4-2 to TRBJ2-5; the D gene is possibly TRBD2 (7 bases). The CDR3 contains 15 residues. CDR1 and CDR2 (germline): LGHNA, YNFKEQ. Trimming took off 0 bases at V and 5 bases at J, with 13 bases between the two ends. CDR3 amino acids: CASSQEGGEVETQYF. The CDR3 DNA reads TGTGCCAGCAGCCAAGAAGGGGGGGAGGTGGAGACCCAGTACTTC.

The V call is TRBV7-9, the J call TRBJ1-2; unclear D gene. CDR3 length equals 12 residues. Between the trimmed V and J ends, which lost 3 bases and 4 bases, there was a span of 6 bases. Germline-derived CDR1 and CDR2 are SEHNR and FQNEAQ (reference sequence). CDR3 in DNA: TGTGCCAGCAGCTTGACAATCTATGGCTACACCTTC. This sequence encodes CASSLTIYGYTF.

The chain is built from TRBV4-1 and TRBJ1-2; possibly TRBD1 for D (6 bases). The germline CDR1 and CDR2 sequences are MGHRA and YSYEKL. V gave up 5 bases and J gave up 2 bases, with 12 bases separating them. The CDR3 spans 14 residues. CDR3 sequence: CASSTRQVNYGYTF. The CDR3 DNA follows: TGCGCCAGCAGCACTCGACAGGTAAACTATGGCTACACCTTC.

The rearrangement links TRBV5-8 to TRBJ1-5; no reliable D call. Germline V gene lookup returns CDR1 SGHTS and CDR2 YDEGEE. The CDR3 consists of 14 residues. V was shortened by 0 bases and J by 7 bases, with 11 bases between the two germline ends. CDR3 sequence (DNA): TGTGCCAGCAGCTTGGTGGGAGGTCGACAGCCCCAGCATTTT. It translates to CASSLVGGRQPQHF.

This clone was recorded a few times. The rearrangement links TRBV6-5 to TRBJ2-3; 9 positions agree with TRBD1. Trimming took 6 bases from V and 6 from J; bases not matched to a gene: 4. This CDR3 has 13 amino acids. CDR1 is MNHEY and CDR2 is SVGAGI in the germline V gene. In DNA form, the CDR3 reads TGTGCCAGCAGGGGACAGGGTCGGGATACGCAGTATTTT. Translation: CASRGQGRDTQYF.